This T cell receptor (beta chain) came from a study of blood T cells in healthy people across ages. Through a sample-barcoded 5' primer and a J-beta primer mix, a second PCR was run for 7 to 11 cycles. TCRdb analysed the 5' RACE reads with MiXCR anew, one entry per CDR3 protein. The sample carries 1.5 million to 2 million distinct CDR3 sequences, about 50% recorded once. The V gene end was trimmed by 5 bases and the J gene end by 6 bases; junction bases not matched to a gene: 13. Per the germline V gene, CDR1 is SGHTA and CDR2 is FQGNSA. CDR3 length equals 17 residues. This clonotype was seen only once.

The clonotype was recovered from a woman between 35 and 50 years old in good health. Sequenced sample: blood. V and J are TRBV7-2 and TRBJ1-6; TRBD1 aligns across 7 bases. In DNA, the CDR3 is TGTGCCAGCAGCCTCCTCCGAGGGGGCTTTACTAATTCACCCCTCCACTTT. Its protein product is CASSLLRGGFTNSPLHF.